In this sample, the clone carrying this T cell receptor (beta chain) turned up many times. Its antigen remains unidentified. This record comes from a study of identical twins. Template switching added a universal primer binding site, and final cDNA carried unique molecular identifiers. Each CDR3 protein is one row after TCRdb ran MiXCR on the 5' RACE reads. Altogether fewer than 900,000 distinct CDR3 sequences are present, 15% to 20% being singletons, with the ten largest covering roughly 13%. General study findings and limits: Recombination models fit unrelated individuals' TCR alpha sharing but underestimated twins'. There is a chance that invariant MAIT and iNKT cells partially muddied zero-insertion analyses.

Germline assignment: CDR1 LGHNA and CDR2 YNFKEQ. CDR3 length: 18 amino acids. Trimming removed 4 bases from V and 2 bases from J; junction bases left unmatched: 7. The same sample was also studied in work on T cells expressing NK-cell markers. That work states: Seven of the eight sequenced donors were classified as HCMV-seropositive, and one was classified as seronegative.

Input material: PBMCs. The sequence was collected from a woman under 30 in good health. The genes are TRBV4-2 and TRBJ2-1, with 14 positions matching TRBD2. For the CDR3, the DNA is TGTGCCAGCAGCCCCGGGACTAGCGGGAGAAGGACCTACAATGAGCAGTTCTTC. This sequence encodes CASSPGTSGRRTYNEQFF.